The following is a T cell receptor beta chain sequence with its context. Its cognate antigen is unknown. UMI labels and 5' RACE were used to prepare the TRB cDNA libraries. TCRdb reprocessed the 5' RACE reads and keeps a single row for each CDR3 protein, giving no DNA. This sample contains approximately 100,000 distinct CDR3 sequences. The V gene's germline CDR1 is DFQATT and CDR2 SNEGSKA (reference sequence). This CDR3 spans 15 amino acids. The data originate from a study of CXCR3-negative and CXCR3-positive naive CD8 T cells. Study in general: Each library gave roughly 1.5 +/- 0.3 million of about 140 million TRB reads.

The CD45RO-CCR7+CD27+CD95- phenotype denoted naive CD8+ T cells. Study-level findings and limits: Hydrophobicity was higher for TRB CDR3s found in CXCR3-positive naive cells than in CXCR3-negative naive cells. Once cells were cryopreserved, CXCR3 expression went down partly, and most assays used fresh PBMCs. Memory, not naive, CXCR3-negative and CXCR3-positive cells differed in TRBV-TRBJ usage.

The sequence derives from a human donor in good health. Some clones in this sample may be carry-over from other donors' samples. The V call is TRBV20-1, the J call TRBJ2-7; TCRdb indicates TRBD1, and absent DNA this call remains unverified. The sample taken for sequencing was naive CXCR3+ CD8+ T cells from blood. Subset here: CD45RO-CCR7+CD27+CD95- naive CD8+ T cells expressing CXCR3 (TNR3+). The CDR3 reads CSARTTGAISYEQYF.